The 27 T cell receptor beta chains below come from one sample, sequenced in a study of cytomegalovirus exposure and HLA in healthy donors. PCR primers comprised 60 Vbeta and 13 Jbeta primers. Clones were sequenced by immunoSEQ multiplex PCR, and TCRdb holds only the in-frame ones, with some missing. The table lists some 180,000 clones, about 85% of them singletons. Input material: PBMCs. The receptor source for this set is a young man in good health and CMV-seropositive.

The rearrangement uses TRBV2 and TRBJ2-4; 7 nucleotides match TRBD1. After removal of 4 bases from V and 9 bases from J, the junction contained 9 bases not matched to a gene. The CDR3 contains 14 residues. From germline, CDR1 is SNHLY and CDR2 FYNNEI. CDR3 DNA: TGTGCCAGCAGTGGACAGGGCGAATATGGCATTCAGTACTTC. Amino acid sequence: CASSGQGEYGIQYF.

The chain combines TRBV2 with TRBJ1-5, with D perhaps matching TRBD1 (6 bases). The CDR3 spans 13 residues. Germline loops: CDR1 SNHLY, CDR2 FYNNEI. V shed 6 bases and J shed 4 bases, with 10 bases lying between them. For the CDR3, the DNA is TGTGCCAGCAGGCGACAGGTTAATCAGCCCCAGCATTTT. Its protein product is CASRRQVNQPQHF.

The gene calls are TRBV15 and TRBJ1-4, with 9 bases matching TRBD1. With 3 bases clipped from V and 8 bases from J, the junction kept 7 bases outside the gene matches. Germline CDR1 reads LNHNV; CDR2 reads YYDKDF (reference sequence). CDR3 length: 15 residues. For the CDR3, the DNA is TGTGCCACCAGCAGGCCGGGACAGGGAAAAGAAAAACTGTTTTTT. Amino acid sequence: CATSRPGQGKEKLFF.

The chain is built from TRBV5-6 and TRBJ2-3; 11 bases are a match to TRBD2. J gave up 5 bases and V 0 bases, and 2 bases lay outside the gene matches. The germline gives CDR1 SGHDT, CDR2 YYEEEE. This CDR3 comprises 15 residues. CDR3 nucleotides: TGTGCCAGCAGCTTGGAACTAGCGGGAGTAGATACGCAGTATTTT. Translating it yields CASSLELAGVDTQYF.

This chain links TRBV28 with TRBJ1-1; 7 nucleotides align to TRBD1. CDR3 length: 14 residues. After removal of 9 bases from V and 0 bases from J, the junction contained 7 bases not matched to a gene. CDR1 is MDHEN, CDR2 SYDVKM, per germline. In DNA, the CDR3 is TGTGCCAGTCGGACAGGACCTATGAACACTGAAGCTTTCTTT. This codes for CASRTGPMNTEAFF.

The chain has TRBV18 and TRBJ1-2, with 7 bases aligning to TRBD1. The CDR3 is made up of 16 amino acids. Germline V gives CDR1 KGHSH, CDR2 LQKENI. V lost 1 base to trimming and J lost 0 bases; unmatched junction nucleotides: 5. In nucleotides, the CDR3 is TGTGCCAGCTCACCACAGGGGGCGCGGGCTAACTATGGCTACACCTTC. It is translated as CASSPQGARANYGYTF. Supplemented by reference TRBV18 and TRBJ1-2, the full variable domain reads NAGVMQNPRHLVRRRGQEARLRCSPMKGHSHVYWYRQLPEEGLKFMVYLQKENIIDESGMPKERFSAEFPKEGPSILRIQQVVRGDSAAYFCASSPQGARANYGYTFGSGTRLTVV.

J is TRBJ1-1 and V is TRBV5-4; the D is unclear. This CDR3 spans 13 amino acids. CDR1 and CDR2 (germline): SGHNT, YYREEE (reference sequence). Trimming shortened V by 4 bases and J by 8 bases, and 15 bases separated the two germline ends. The CDR3 region is CASSPPGWAEAFF. The CDR3 DNA sequence: TGTGCCAGCAGCCCCCCTGGATGGGCGGAAGCTTTCTTT.

The rearrangement links TRBV4-2 to TRBJ1-1; D is uncertain. Germline loops: CDR1 LGHNA, CDR2 YNFKEQ. Trimming stripped 3 bases from V and 4 bases from J, with 12 bases between. The CDR3 is 14 residues long. The CDR3 DNA is TGTGCCAGCAGCCAGCTGCGGATCGGCACTGAAGCTTTCTTT. It yields the protein CASSQLRIGTEAFF.

This sequence joins TRBV7-8 and TRBJ2-2; no firm D call. This CDR3 spans 12 amino acids. Trimming removed 1 base at V and 8 bases at J, with 5 bases between. CDR1 and CDR2 (germline): SGHVS, FQNEAQ. The DNA for the CDR3 is TGTGCCAGCAGCTTAGACGGGGGGGAGCTGTTTTTT. Its protein product is CASSLDGGELFF.

The chain uses TRBV10-3 and TRBJ1-1; D is unclear. This CDR3 has 14 residues. V lost 0 bases to trimming and J lost 1 base, with 6 bases between them. Germline V gene data show CDR1 as ENHRY and CDR2 as SYGVKD. The CDR3 reads CAISESRENTEAFF. The CDR3 coding sequence is TGTGCCATCAGTGAGTCGCGGGAGAACACTGAAGCTTTCTTT.

This chain joins TRBV4-3 and TRBJ2-5; a weak D match, TRBD2 (6 bases). Germline V CDR1 and CDR2: LGHNA, YSLEER. This CDR3 region has 16 residues. The V end lost 0 bases, the J end lost 5 bases, and 16 bases lay between the germline ends. CDR3: CASSQDLRGGRETQYF. DNA for the CDR3: TGCGCCAGCAGCCAAGACTTGAGGGGAGGACGGGAGACCCAGTACTTC.

This clone was counted between two and nine times. The chain couples TRBV2 to TRBJ1-1, with D tentatively TRBD1 (6 bases). This CDR3 has 12 amino acids. The germline V and J ends were trimmed by 5 bases and 3 bases, with 7 bases remaining between them. CDR1 is SNHLY, CDR2 FYNNEI, per germline. This chain's CDR3 is CASSNRDTEAFF. The CDR3 bases are TGTGCCAGCAGTAACAGGGACACTGAAGCTTTCTTT.

The rearrangement joins TRBV21-1 to TRBJ2-3; the table assigns TRBD2, which was not confirmed against the DNA. TRBV21-1 is classified as a pseudogene. The CDR3 contains 15 residues. CDR3 loop: CAGTRRGGSADTQYF. The CDR3 DNA reads as TGTGCCGGGACACGAAGGGGAGGGTCGGCAGATACGCAGTATTTT.

The chain carries TRBV2 and TRBJ2-2, with TRBD2 identical over 13 bases. With V trimmed by 2 bases and J by 4 bases, 1 base remained unmatched. This CDR3 comprises 16 residues. Germline lookup yields CDR1 SNHLY and CDR2 FYNNEI. The chain's CDR3 is CASSERTSGSTGELFF. As DNA, the CDR3 is TGTGCCAGCAGTGAAAGGACTAGCGGGAGCACCGGGGAGCTGTTTTTT.

The rearrangement links TRBV7-2 to TRBJ1-6; D not resolved. The length of the CDR3 is 14 residues. The V gene's germline CDR1 is SGHTA and CDR2 FQGNSA. The V end lost 0 bases, the J end lost 6 bases, and 6 bases lay between the germline ends. This chain's CDR3 is CASSLAGPNSPLHF. The CDR3 nucleotides are TGTGCCAGCAGCTTAGCGGGCCCTAATTCACCCCTCCACTTT.

The chain combines TRBV6-6 with TRBJ2-5, with unresolved D. The CDR3 has 13 amino acids. Germline lookup yields CDR1 MNHNY and CDR2 SVGAGI (reference sequence). V gave up 6 bases and J gave up 3 bases, with 11 bases separating them. CDR3 sequence reads: CASRLLEEETQYF. The CDR3 DNA reads TGTGCCAGCAGACTGCTAGAGGAAGAGACCCAGTACTTC.

This chain joins TRBV7-2 and TRBJ2-7; 8 positions match TRBD2. Germline assignment: CDR1 SGHTA and CDR2 FQGNSA. The CDR3 is 14 residues long. V trimming: 5 bases; J trimming: 2 bases; junction bases outside the gene matches: 5. The CDR3 nucleotides are TGTGCCAGCAGCCGCACTAGCGGTGCCTACGAGCAGTACTTC. Its translation is CASSRTSGAYEQYF.

This clone was detected once. DNA for the CDR3: TGTGCCACCAGCGGACGACGGGGTTCCGGGGCCAACGTCCTGACTTTC. This gives the protein CATSGRRGSGANVLTF. The gene calls are TRBV15 and TRBJ2-6; a weak D match, TRBD2 (5 bases). The CDR3 runs 16 residues. Trimming took off 5 bases at V and 4 bases at J, with 15 bases between the two ends. The V gene's germline CDR1 is LNHNV and CDR2 YYDKDF (reference sequence). The full variable domain, completed using reference TRBV15 and TRBJ2-6, is DAMVIQNPRYQVTQFGKPVTLSCSQTLNHNVMYWYQQKSSQAPKLLFHYYDKDFNNEADTPDNFQSRRPNTSFCFLDIRSPGLGDTAMYLCATSGRRGSGANVLTFGAGSRLTVL.

This rearrangement joins TRBV9 to TRBJ2-1, with 9 bases identical to TRBD2. This CDR3 spans 14 amino acids. The V gene end was trimmed by 4 bases and the J gene end by 9 bases; junction bases not matched to a gene: 8. Per germline, CDR1 SGDLS and CDR2 YYNGEE. The CDR3 nucleotides are TGTGCCAGCAGCTCCGGGACTAGCTATCGTGAGCAGTTCTTC. Its translation is CASSSGTSYREQFF.

The V call is TRBV7-9, the J call TRBJ2-1; 8 nucleotides align to TRBD2. V shed 0 bases and J 4 bases; nucleotides not matched to a gene: 5. The CDR3 consists of 16 residues. Germline CDR1 and CDR2: SEHNR and FQNEAQ (reference sequence). This CDR3 is CASSLAPLAEYNEQFF. The DNA of the CDR3 is TGTGCCAGCAGCTTAGCTCCACTAGCGGAATACAATGAGCAGTTCTTC.

The chain uses TRBV14 and TRBJ1-2; tentatively, D is TRBD1 (6 bases). CDR1 is SGHDN and CDR2 is FVKESK in the germline V gene. The CDR3 sequence is 14 residues long. V shed 1 base and J shed 6 bases, with 12 bases lying between them. CDR3: CASSQGQEENGYTF. Written as DNA, the CDR3 is TGTGCCAGCAGCCAAGGACAGGAAGAGAATGGCTACACCTTC.

The rearrangement links TRBV7-8 to TRBJ2-2; 7 bases match TRBD1. V gave up 1 base and J gave up 2 bases; unmatched junction bases: 7. CDR1 is SGHVS, CDR2 FQNEAQ, per germline. CDR3 length: 17 amino acids. CDR3 nucleotide sequence: TGTGCCAGCAGCTTAGATTCCGGGACAGCCAACACCGGGGAGCTGTTTTTT. Translating gives CASSLDSGTANTGELFF.

This chain uses TRBV2 with TRBJ2-3; 10 bases agree with TRBD2. From germline, CDR1 is SNHLY and CDR2 FYNNEI. The CDR3 has 15 residues. V was clipped by 6 bases and J by 2 bases; unmatched bases: 5. The CDR3 DNA is TGTGCCAGCAGCCCCGGGACTAGCGTCACAGATACGCAGTATTTT. It yields the protein CASSPGTSVTDTQYF.

V usage is TRBV15 and J usage is TRBJ2-3; 7 bases match TRBD2. Trimming cost V 5 bases and J 4 bases; bases outside gene matches: 9. Germline values: CDR1 LNHNV, CDR2 YYDKDF (reference sequence). CDR3 length: 15 amino acids. Here the CDR3 reads CATSPAGVIADTQYF. The CDR3 nucleotides are TGTGCCACCAGCCCGGCGGGAGTAATCGCAGATACGCAGTATTTT. Complete variable domain (other parts from reference TRBV15 and TRBJ2-3): DAMVIQNPRYQVTQFGKPVTLSCSQTLNHNVMYWYQQKSSQAPKLLFHYYDKDFNNEADTPDNFQSRRPNTSFCFLDIRSPGLGDTAMYLCATSPAGVIADTQYFGPGTRLTVL.

This clone was detected a few times. CDR3 region: CASSSGYTEAFF. In DNA form, the CDR3 reads TGTGCCAGCAGCTCAGGGTACACTGAAGCTTTCTTT. V usage is TRBV7-8 and J usage is TRBJ1-1; the D gene is possibly TRBD1 (5 bases). Per germline, CDR1 SGHVS and CDR2 FQNEAQ. The CDR3 is made up of 12 amino acids. Trimming shortened V by 4 bases and J by 3 bases, and 6 bases separated the two germline ends. The variable domain in full, completed from reference TRBV7-8 and TRBJ1-1, reads GAGVSQSPRYKVAKRGQDVALRCDPISGHVSLFWYQQALGQGPEFLTYFQNEAQLDKSGLPSDRFFAERPEGSVSTLKIQRTQQEDSAVYLCASSSGYTEAFFGQGTRLTVV.

The chain joins TRBV2 to TRBJ2-3; 8 bases line up with TRBD2. CDR1 and CDR2 from the germline V gene are SNHLY and FYNNEI. Trimming at V came to 6 bases and at J to 3 bases, leaving 2 bases not matched to a gene. The CDR3 runs to 13 residues. This CDR3 reads CASRGLETDTQYF. In nucleotides, the CDR3 is TGTGCCAGCAGGGGACTAGAAACAGATACGCAGTATTTT.

This chain links TRBV6-5 with TRBJ2-1, with 8 nucleotides matching TRBD1. CDR3 length equals 15 residues. With 5 bases clipped from V and 1 base from J, the junction kept 4 bases outside the gene matches. Germline V gives CDR1 MNHEY, CDR2 SVGAGI. The CDR3 protein is CASSRTGPSYNEQFF. The CDR3 DNA reads as TGTGCCAGCAGTCGGACAGGGCCTTCCTACAATGAGCAGTTCTTC.